The 21 T cell receptor beta chains presented below share a single source sample, sequenced in a study of T cell responses to AZD1222 COVID-19 vaccine. Assay used: immunoSEQ multiplex PCR; TCRdb lists only in-frame clones, some missing. The profile covers under 130,000 clones, with about 93% appearing a single time and 2.2% taken by the ten largest. The sequencing used peripheral blood, collected on day 0 of AZD1222 vaccination. The receptor source for this set is an adult in good health.

V and J are TRBV5-8 and TRBJ1-5; 12 bases are a match to TRBD1. This CDR3 has 16 amino acids. Germline V gene data show CDR1 as SGHTS and CDR2 as YDEGEE. Trimming cost V 0 bases and J 6 bases; bases outside gene matches: 4. The CDR3 nucleotides are TGTGCCAGCAGCTTGGTGGGACAGGGGGCCAGTCAGCCCCAGCATTTT. Translated, it gives CASSLVGQGASQPQHF.

The chain is built from TRBV5-6 and TRBJ1-5; no firm D call. With 5 bases removed from V and 8 bases from J, the gap between germline ends came to 11 bases. Germline values: CDR1 SGHDT, CDR2 YYEEEE. CDR3 length: 12 amino acids. For the CDR3, the DNA is TGTGCCAGCAGACCAGGAATGGAGCCCCAGCATTTT. Translating it yields CASRPGMEPQHF. Full variable domain (missing parts from reference TRBV5-6 and TRBJ1-5): DAGVTQSPTHLIKTRGQQVTLRCSPKSGHDTVSWYQQALGQGPQFIFQYYEEEERQRGNFPDRFSGHQFPNYSSELNVNALLLGDSALYLCASRPGMEPQHFGDGTRLSIL.

The CDR3 nucleotides read TGTGCCAGCAGCTTAGTGGCTAGCACAGATACGCAGTATTTT. Amino acids: CASSLVASTDTQYF. The rearrangement uses TRBV7-9 and TRBJ2-3; D gene uncertain. Germline V gene sequence: CDR1 SEHNR, CDR2 FQNEAQ (reference sequence). V lost 1 base, J lost 0 bases, and 5 bases lay in between. The CDR3 totals 14 residues.

The chain combines TRBV6-5 with TRBJ1-1; weak D call: TRBD1 (5 bases). The V gene's germline CDR1 is MNHEY and CDR2 SVGAGI. Trimming left V 2 bases short and J 1 base short, with 5 bases between. The CDR3 has 13 amino acids. The CDR3 coding sequence is TGTGCCAGCAGTTACGACAGGAACACTGAAGCTTTCTTT. This sequence encodes CASSYDRNTEAFF.

The rearrangement uses TRBV5-6 and TRBJ2-3, with TRBD2 matching over 11 bases. The ends lost 1 base at V and 8 bases at J; junction bases unmatched: 9. The CDR3 extends over 16 amino acids. Germline assignment: CDR1 SGHDT and CDR2 YYEEEE. The CDR3 loop reads CASSLRLAGLGGTQYF. The CDR3, as DNA: TGTGCCAGCAGCTTGCGACTAGCGGGACTGGGCGGTACGCAGTATTTT.

The chain has TRBV19 and TRBJ1-1; TRBD1 matches 8 bases. J gave up 3 bases and V 5 bases, and 8 bases lay outside the gene matches. The CDR3 sequence is 15 residues long. From germline, CDR1 is LNHDA and CDR2 SQIVND (reference sequence). As DNA, the CDR3 is TGTGCCAGTAGTTCAGGGGGCGTTGGGTACACTGAAGCTTTCTTT. Translated, it gives CASSSGGVGYTEAFF.

A single count supports this clone. The chain employs TRBV11-2 and TRBJ1-2, with 10 positions matching TRBD1. The CDR3 is made up of 17 amino acids. The germline V gene encodes CDR1 SGHAT and CDR2 FQNNGV. The J segment lost 2 bases and the V segment lost 6 bases, leaving 12 bases of the junction unmatched. The CDR3 region has the DNA TGTGCCAGCAGGATGATCGACAGGGGGCAGGGAAACTATGGCTACACCTTC. Translation gives CASRMIDRGQGNYGYTF.

The rearrangement links TRBV19 to TRBJ1-2, with a weak D call TRBD1 (6 bases). CDR3 length equals 13 residues. Deletions cut 6 bases from V and 1 base from J, with 9 bases between. The germline CDR1 and CDR2 sequences are LNHDA and SQIVND (reference sequence). The CDR3 DNA sequence: TGTGCCAGTAGCTACAGGGATAACTATGGCTACACCTTC. It specifies CASSYRDNYGYTF.

The chain recombines TRBV5-6 with TRBJ1-2, with D maybe TRBD1 (5 bases). The V end lost 4 bases, the J end lost 7 bases, and 11 bases lay between the germline ends. The CDR3 loop spans 12 amino acids. Germline V gives CDR1 SGHDT, CDR2 YYEEEE. CDR3: CASSTAGAGYTF. The DNA for the CDR3 is TGTGCCAGCAGCACGGCCGGGGCTGGCTACACCTTC. The whole variable domain, filled in from reference TRBV5-6 and TRBJ1-2, reads DAGVTQSPTHLIKTRGQQVTLRCSPKSGHDTVSWYQQALGQGPQFIFQYYEEEERQRGNFPDRFSGHQFPNYSSELNVNALLLGDSALYLCASSTAGAGYTFGSGTRLTVV.

The chain combines TRBV7-8 with TRBJ1-2, with 7 bases identical to TRBD1. V lost 5 bases and J lost 4; bases outside the gene matches: 10. The CDR3 length is 15 residues. CDR1 and CDR2 from the germline V gene are SGHVS and FQNEAQ. The CDR3 bases are TGTGCCAGCAGCCCTAACAGGGGCTCCAGCTATGGCTACACCTTC. Its protein is CASSPNRGSSYGYTF.

J is TRBJ1-3 and V is TRBV4-3; D is possibly TRBD1 (6 bases). The germline V and J ends were trimmed by 3 bases and 4 bases, with 16 bases remaining between them. CDR1 is LGHNA, CDR2 YSLEER, per germline. The CDR3 runs 16 residues. The chain's CDR3 is CASSHNLQGAGNTIYF. In DNA form, the CDR3 reads TGCGCCAGCAGCCATAACCTACAGGGTGCAGGAAACACCATATATTTT.

The rearrangement uses TRBV2 and TRBJ1-5; D not certain. The CDR3 covers 15 residues. CDR1 is SNHLY and CDR2 is FYNNEI in the germline V gene. V lost 5 bases to trimming and J lost 0 bases, with 11 bases between them. CDR3 in amino acids: CASSYGRISNQPQHF. In nucleotides, the CDR3 is TGTGCCAGCAGTTACGGACGGATTAGCAATCAGCCCCAGCATTTT. Variable domain in full (rest from reference TRBV2 and TRBJ1-5): EPEVTQTPSHQVTQMGQEVILRCVPISNHLYFYWYRQILGQKVEFLVSFYNNEISEKSEIFDDQFSVERPDGSNFTLKIRSTKLEDSAMYFCASSYGRISNQPQHFGDGTRLSIL.

The chain carries TRBV7-8 and TRBJ2-7; no definite D call. Trimming shortened V by 5 bases and J by 3 bases, and 11 bases separated the two germline ends. The length of the CDR3 is 13 residues. The germline gives CDR1 SGHVS, CDR2 FQNEAQ. CDR3 sequence: CASSQNTRYEQYF. The CDR3 DNA follows: TGTGCCAGCAGCCAAAACACGCGCTACGAGCAGTACTTC.

The chain links TRBV5-1 to TRBJ1-2, with 8 bases that match TRBD1. The J segment lost 0 bases and the V segment lost 5 bases, leaving 3 bases of the junction unmatched. The CDR3 is made up of 14 amino acids. The germline CDR1 and CDR2 sequences are SGHRS and YFSETQ. CDR3 sequence: CASRPQGANYGYTF. For the CDR3, the DNA is TGCGCCAGCAGACCACAGGGGGCTAACTATGGCTACACCTTC.

This clone was detected only once. The chain couples TRBV19 to TRBJ1-1, with unresolved D. With 6 bases removed from V and 8 bases from J, the gap between germline ends came to 7 bases. There are 10 residues in the CDR3. Germline V CDR1 and CDR2: LNHDA, SQIVND (reference sequence). As DNA, the CDR3 is TGTGCCAGTAGAAAGGGCGAAGCTTTCTTT. Translation gives CASRKGEAFF.

The chain carries TRBV18 and TRBJ1-3, with unresolved D. Germline loops: CDR1 KGHSH, CDR2 LQKENI. V lost 5 bases and J 0 bases, leaving 11 bases between the germline ends. The CDR3 sequence is 15 residues long. The CDR3 here is CASSELKTSGNTIYF. The CDR3 coding sequence is TGTGCCAGCTCAGAACTTAAGACCTCTGGAAACACCATATATTTT.

The chain combines TRBV28 with TRBJ2-1; 14 nucleotides align to TRBD2. CDR1 and CDR2 (germline): MDHEN, SYDVKM. The J segment lost 1 base and the V segment lost 10 bases, leaving 9 bases of the junction unmatched. This CDR3 spans 17 amino acids. Here the CDR3 DNA reads TGTGCCACCTCGGGACTAGCGGGAGATGGATCCTACAATGAGCAGTTCTTC. Residues: CATSGLAGDGSYNEQFF.

The chain carries TRBV11-3 and TRBJ2-1, with D perhaps TRBD2 (5 bases). The CDR3 extends over 14 amino acids. V was cut by 5 bases and J by 6 bases, with 14 bases left in between. The germline CDR1 and CDR2 sequences are SGHNT and YENEEA. The CDR3 reads CASSPNGIGNEQFF. CDR3 DNA: TGTGCCAGCAGCCCGAACGGGATTGGCAATGAGCAGTTCTTC.

This clone was recorded once. The chain recombines TRBV28 with TRBJ1-2; D ambiguous. Germline V lookup: CDR1 MDHEN, CDR2 SYDVKM. The V end lost 7 bases, the J end lost 4 bases, and 22 bases lay between the germline ends. CDR3 length: 16 amino acids. The chain's CDR3 is CASTPSDGSYLYGYTF. The CDR3 nucleotides read TGTGCCAGCACCCCGTCCGATGGCAGTTACCTCTATGGCTACACCTTC.

Turning to this clone: Additional DNA sequences in this sample encode the identical CDR3. The chain couples TRBV12-3 or TRBV12-4 to TRBJ1-1; D may be TRBD1 (5 bases). The CDR3 sequence is 13 residues long. Trimming cost V 3 bases and J 5 bases, with 10 bases left between them. DNA of the CDR3: TGTGCCAGCAGTTTTTCCGGGGGGACTGAAGCTTTCTTT. The encoded protein is CASSFSGGTEAFF.

This clone was recorded a few times. This chain uses TRBV7-9 with TRBJ2-2; 12 bases fit TRBD2. The CDR3 totals 17 residues. Trimming removed 2 bases from V and 4 bases from J; junction bases left unmatched: 5. Germline V CDR1 and CDR2: SEHNR, FQNEAQ (reference sequence). The CDR3 DNA reads as TGTGCCAGCAGCTTACCCCGACTAGCGGGGGCCACCGGGGAGCTGTTTTTT. Residues: CASSLPRLAGATGELFF.